The present TCR beta chain was sequenced within a study of blood T cells in healthy people across ages. General study findings and limits: Strong correlation existed between TCR beta diversity and naive T cell percentage.

This CDR3 spans 17 amino acids. The germline V gene encodes CDR1 SNHLY and CDR2 FYNNEI. The V end lost 5 bases, the J end lost 1 base, and 18 bases lay between the germline ends. Concerning this clonotype: Its antigen is still unknown.

For the second PCR, which ran for about 7 to 12 cycles, a sample-barcoded 5' primer and a J-beta primer mix were used. Carrying 12 random nucleotides, a template-switch adaptor labeled each individual cDNA molecule. TCRdb called the 5' RACE reads again in MiXCR, with one record for every CDR3 protein. The data hold around 900,000 distinct CDR3 sequences, with 25% to 30% observed a single time. The V and J genes are TRBV2 and TRBJ2-1; D remains unclear. This sequence originates from a woman of 80 years or more in good health. Material: blood. The CDR3 region has the DNA TGTGCCAGCAGTACACCTACAGCGTTAAGGTCCTACAATGAGCAGTTCTTC. This encodes CASSTPTALRSYNEQFF.